This passage covers 12 T cell receptor beta chains from one sample sequenced in a study of T cells in Graves' hyperthyroidism and ophthalmopathy. Template material for amplifying TCR beta CDR3 regions consisted of RNA transcripts. TCR CDR3 regions were first amplified by RT-PCR with HTBI primers. TCRdb processed the multiplex PCR reads anew with MiXCR; each CDR3 protein has one entry. There are around 600,000 distinct CDR3 sequences in the sample; 14% occur only once, and 7.1% lies in the top ten. The sequencing sample was made of blood. The receptor source for this set is a woman younger than 30 with Graves' ophthalmopathy.

Ten or more counts support this clonotype. This chain connects TRBV20-1 to TRBJ2-1, with D unresolved. Trimming left V 5 bases short and J 4 bases short, with 15 bases between. Germline CDR1 is DFQATT and CDR2 is SNEGSKA (reference sequence). The CDR3 extends over 14 amino acids. The CDR3 protein is CSAVHSSDYNEQFF. CDR3 nucleotides: TGCAGTGCTGTACATAGCTCCGATTACAATGAGCAGTTCTTC.

This clonotype was recorded at least ten times. This chain uses TRBV2 with TRBJ1-2; 10 nucleotides match TRBD1. Germline V gene data show CDR1 as SNHLY and CDR2 as FYNNEI. The length of the CDR3 is 16 residues. Germline trimming cut 2 bases from V and 4 bases from J; bases unmatched to any gene: 7. CDR3 sequence reads: CASSELKGQGSYGYTF. Here the CDR3 DNA reads TGTGCCAGCAGTGAATTAAAGGGACAGGGGAGCTATGGCTACACCTTC. Variable domain in full (rest from reference TRBV2 and TRBJ1-2): EPEVTQTPSHQVTQMGQEVILRCVPISNHLYFYWYRQILGQKVEFLVSFYNNEISEKSEIFDDQFSVERPDGSNFTLKIRSTKLEDSAMYFCASSELKGQGSYGYTFGSGTRLTVV.

This clonotype has at least ten counts. V is TRBV7-9 and J is TRBJ2-5; no clear D. Germline V gene sequence: CDR1 SEHNR, CDR2 FQNEAQ (reference sequence). CDR3 length: 18 amino acids. The germline V and J ends were trimmed by 1 base and 4 bases, with 22 bases remaining between them. This CDR3 is CASSLGDFVPLAGETQYF. CDR3 nucleotide sequence: TGTGCCAGCAGCTTAGGGGATTTCGTCCCCTTGGCAGGAGAGACCCAGTACTTC.

In this sample, this clonotype turned up a few times. The chain recombines TRBV29-1 with TRBJ2-7, with D possibly being TRBD1 (5 bases). CDR3 size: 13 residues. V shed 3 bases and J shed 1 base, with 10 bases lying between them. CDR1 is SQVTM, CDR2 ANQGSEA, per germline. CDR3 sequence reads: CSVDNRGSYEQYF. As DNA, the CDR3 is TGCAGCGTTGATAATAGGGGTTCCTACGAGCAGTACTTC.

This clonotype came up many times. The chain uses TRBV30 and TRBJ2-3, with 7 bases identical to TRBD2. This CDR3 comprises 15 residues. Per germline, CDR1 GTSNPN and CDR2 SVGIG (reference sequence). J was trimmed by 5 bases and V by 7 bases; bases with no gene match: 15. The CDR3 DNA is TGTGCCTCCCCCGGACGCGGGAGTAAGGTAGATACGCAGTATTTT. This sequence encodes CASPGRGSKVDTQYF.

This clonotype has a count of ten or more. The V and J genes are TRBV10-3 and TRBJ2-1, with TRBD2 matching 7 bases. The length of the CDR3 is 16 residues. Trimming removed 7 bases from V and 7 bases from J; junction bases left unmatched: 16. The germline V gene has CDR1 ENHRY and CDR2 SYGVKD. In DNA, the CDR3 is TGTGCCATCAACCCTAGCGGAGGCACAAAAGGAAATGAGCAGTTCTTC. This translates into CAINPSGGTKGNEQFF.

Only a few counts were recorded for this clonotype. V gene TRBV6-1 combines with J gene TRBJ2-7; a weak D match, TRBD1 (5 bases). Trimming took off 2 bases at V and 7 bases at J, with 9 bases between the two ends. CDR1 is MNHNS, CDR2 SASEGT, per germline. This CDR3 spans 12 amino acids. DNA for the CDR3: TGTGCCAGCAGTGAAAGGGCAGGGGAGCAGTACTTC. Protein: CASSERAGEQYF.

As regards this clonotype: The missing conserved phenylalanine or tryptophan at the end of this CDR3 makes a read error likely. The V and J genes are TRBV7-8 and TRBJ1-5; no definite D call. Germline V gene lookup returns CDR1 SGHVS and CDR2 FQNEAQ. Between the trimmed V and J ends, which lost 1 base and 6 bases, there was a span of 13 bases. This CDR3 contains 15 residues. CDR3: CASSLGAGGGQPQHS. The CDR3 coding sequence is TGTGCCAGCAGCTTAGGGGCAGGTGGAGGTCAGCCCCAGCATTCT.

There are a few counts of this clonotype. This may arise from a read error, as a much more abundant clone is one base away. The chain has TRBV7-2 and TRBJ1-2; maybe TRBD1 (6 bases). The CDR3 is 15 residues long. V lost 5 bases and J 3 bases, leaving 16 bases between the germline ends. Germline loops: CDR1 SGHTA, CDR2 FQGNSA. The CDR3 DNA reads as TGTGCCAGCAGCCCACGACGGGGGGGCCACTATGGCTACACCTTC. Its protein is CASSPRRGGHYGYTF.

The chain uses TRBV14 and TRBJ2-7; 10 bases are a match to TRBD1. V gave up 4 bases and J gave up 4 bases; unmatched junction bases: 10. Germline CDR1 reads SGHDN; CDR2 reads FVKESK. The CDR3 consists of 16 residues. In DNA form, the CDR3 reads TGTGCCAGCAGCCTAAGGCTGGGGACAGGGGAGTACGAGCAGTACTTC. Translated: CASSLRLGTGEYEQYF.

This clonotype was seen repeatedly, ten times or more. The genes are TRBV2 and TRBJ2-7, with 7 bases aligning to TRBD1. This CDR3 spans 13 amino acids. V lost 11 bases, J lost 3 bases, and 10 bases stayed unmatched. Germline V gene data show CDR1 as SNHLY and CDR2 as FYNNEI. The CDR3 loop reads CAGRSGTVYEQYF. In DNA form, the CDR3 reads TGTGCCGGAAGATCAGGGACAGTCTACGAGCAGTACTTC.

This clonotype was counted ten times or more. The chain joins TRBV6-1 to TRBJ2-1, with TRBD2 matching 10 bases. J gave up 9 bases and V 5 bases, and 13 bases lay outside the gene matches. Germline V lookup: CDR1 MNHNS, CDR2 SASEGT. This CDR3 has 16 amino acids. Written as DNA, the CDR3 is TGTGCCAGCAGTTCCCCTAGCGGGAGACTGACGTCTGAGCAGTTCTTC. Encoded protein: CASSSPSGRLTSEQFF.